These 9 T cell receptor beta chains share one sample of origin, sequenced in a study of blood T cell repertoires in COVID-19. Clones were read by immunoSEQ multiplex PCR, and TCRdb kept only the in-frame ones, dropping some. Of just over 200,000 clones in the sample, around 80% were seen once. The sample was peripheral blood. The origin of the receptors is a woman aged 70-85 years with acute or convalescent COVID-19.

The V call is TRBV24-1, the J call TRBJ2-3; D possibly corresponds to TRBD1 (6 bases). Germline V gives CDR1 KGHDR, CDR2 SFDVKD. This CDR3 has 17 amino acids. V gave up 3 bases and J gave up 2 bases, with 17 bases separating them. Here the CDR3 reads CATSDDSGTIITDTQYF. The CDR3 region has the DNA TGTGCCACCAGTGATGACTCCGGGACAATCATCACAGATACGCAGTATTTT.

This clone was seen only a few times. CDR3 bases: TGCGCCAGCAGCCAAGTCGTAGACAGGCTCACTGAAGCTTTCTTT. Translation: CASSQVVDRLTEAFF. This chain uses TRBV4-1 with TRBJ1-1; a possible D gene is TRBD1 (6 bases). The CDR3 spans 15 residues. The germline V and J ends were trimmed by 1 base and 4 bases, with 13 bases remaining between them. CDR1 is MGHRA and CDR2 is YSYEKL in the germline V gene.

The gene calls are TRBV27 and TRBJ2-7; TRBD1 aligns across 8 bases. This CDR3 contains 13 residues. Germline CDR1 reads MNHEY; CDR2 reads SMNVEV (reference sequence). V shed 6 bases and J 5 bases; nucleotides not matched to a gene: 6. The CDR3 DNA sequence: TGTGCCAGCAGGTCGGACAGGGACCACGAGCAGTACTTC. This translates into CASRSDRDHEQYF.

This sequence joins TRBV2 and TRBJ2-7; the match to TRBD1 covers 8 bases. The ends lost 6 bases at V and 3 bases at J; junction bases unmatched: 7. Germline values: CDR1 SNHLY, CDR2 FYNNEI. The CDR3 contains 14 residues. In DNA, the CDR3 is TGTGCCAGCAGACGGGACAGGATTAACTACGAGCAGTACTTC. As protein: CASRRDRINYEQYF.

The V gene is TRBV10-1, the J gene TRBJ2-5; tentatively, D is TRBD2 (6 bases). V was shortened by 1 base and J by 9 bases, with 15 bases between the two germline ends. This CDR3 region has 14 residues. The V gene's germline CDR1 is WNHNN and CDR2 SYGVQD (reference sequence). The CDR3 DNA follows: TGCGCCAGCAGTGAGTTCGTGGACCCGGGGGCCCAGTACTTC. Residues: CASSEFVDPGAQYF.

The CDR3 DNA reads TGTGCCAGCAGCCACACCTTGACTGAAGCTTTCTTT. This gives the protein CASSHTLTEAFF. The J gene is TRBJ1-1, the V gene TRBV6-1; D remains unclear. In germline, CDR1 is MNHNS, CDR2 SASEGT. Deletions cut 6 bases from V and 5 bases from J, with 10 bases between. The CDR3 has 12 amino acids.

V is TRBV3-1 (or the pseudogene TRBV3-2) and J is TRBJ1-6, with TRBD1 identical over 7 bases. The CDR3 length is 14 residues. Germline V gene data show CDR1 as LGHDT and CDR2 as YNNKEL (reference sequence). The V gene end was trimmed by 1 base and the J gene end by 11 bases; junction bases not matched to a gene: 5. The CDR3, as DNA: TGTGCCAGCAGCCAAGGGACAGGAAGGGCACCCCTCCACTTT. This encodes CASSQGTGRAPLHF.

The chain links TRBV5-1 to TRBJ2-1, with TRBD1 matching 9 bases. The CDR3 consists of 12 residues. V trimming: 3 bases; J trimming: 9 bases; junction bases outside the gene matches: 1. In germline, CDR1 is SGHRS, CDR2 YFSETQ. This chain's CDR3 is CASSWTGVEQFF. The CDR3, as DNA: TGCGCCAGCAGCTGGACAGGGGTTGAGCAGTTCTTC.

This clone was recorded a few times. This chain's CDR3 is CASSSGQGREKLFF. Here the CDR3 DNA reads TGTGCCAGCAGCTCGGGACAGGGAAGAGAAAAACTGTTTTTT. The rearrangement uses TRBV5-6 and TRBJ1-4, with TRBD1 matching 9 bases. The CDR3 contains 14 residues. V was clipped by 3 bases and J by 8 bases; unmatched bases: 5. Germline loops: CDR1 SGHDT, CDR2 YYEEEE.